One and the same sample provided the 8 T cell receptor beta chains below, sequenced in a study of blood T cell repertoires in COVID-19. The method was immunoSEQ multiplex PCR; TCRdb's version includes in-frame clones alone and lacks a portion of them. The profile covers more than 60,000 clones, with roughly 90% appearing a single time and 5.3% taken by the ten largest. The sequenced sample was peripheral blood. The receptors were gathered from a middle-aged man with acute or convalescent COVID-19.

A single count supports this clone. The rearrangement uses TRBV11-2 and TRBJ2-1; 12 nucleotides line up with TRBD2. The J segment lost 8 bases and the V segment lost 0 bases, leaving 5 bases of the junction unmatched. This CDR3 is built from 16 residues. Looked up from germline, CDR1 is SGHAT and CDR2 is FQNNGV. The CDR3 DNA sequence: TGTGCCAGCAGCTTAGAGCGACTAGCGGGAGTGGATGAGCAGTTCTTC. Translated, it gives CASSLERLAGVDEQFF. The full variable domain, with the rest looked up from reference TRBV11-2 and TRBJ2-1, is EAGVAQSPRYKIIEKRQSVAFWCNPISGHATLYWYQQILGQGPKLLIQFQNNGVVDDSQLPKDRFSAERLKGVDSTLKIQPAKLEDSAVYLCASSLERLAGVDEQFFGPGTRLTVL.

This chain uses TRBV19 with TRBJ2-7, with 7 positions matching TRBD1. Germline assignment: CDR1 LNHDA and CDR2 SQIVND (reference sequence). Losses at the gene ends were 4 bases for V and 3 bases for J; bases not matched to a gene: 6. The CDR3 runs 14 residues. The CDR3 is CASSRTGSYYEQYF. DNA for the CDR3: TGTGCCAGTAGTAGGACAGGTTCCTACTACGAGCAGTACTTC. Combining the CDR3 with reference TRBV19 and TRBJ2-7 gives the whole variable domain DGGITQSPKYLFRKEGQNVTLSCEQNLNHDAMYWYRQDPGQGLRLIYYSQIVNDFQKGDIAEGYSVSREKKESFPLTVTSAQKNPTAFYLCASSRTGSYYEQYFGPGTRLTVT.

This clone has a single count. The chain employs TRBV7-9 and TRBJ2-2; possibly TRBD1 for D (5 bases). Per the germline V gene, CDR1 is SEHNR and CDR2 is FQNEAQ (reference sequence). The length of the CDR3 is 16 residues. V was cut by 3 bases and J by 0 bases, with 11 bases left in between. CDR3 sequence: CASSFRTPSNTGELFF. CDR3 sequence (DNA): TGTGCCAGCAGCTTCAGGACACCTTCGAACACCGGGGAGCTGTTTTTT.

The V and J genes are TRBV19 and TRBJ1-2; 10 bases align to TRBD1. J was trimmed by 8 bases and V by 2 bases; bases with no gene match: 8. CDR3 size: 15 residues. Germline V gives CDR1 LNHDA, CDR2 SQIVND (reference sequence). In DNA form, the CDR3 reads TGTGCCAGTAGTATAACTACCGGGACAGGGGTCGGCTACACCTTC. It yields the protein CASSITTGTGVGYTF.

V and J are TRBV6-2 or TRBV6-3 and TRBJ1-2; a weak D match, TRBD1 (6 bases). Germline assignment: CDR1 MNHEY and CDR2 SVGEGT. V was clipped by 2 bases and J by 7 bases, with 11 bases between them. The CDR3 runs 13 residues. As DNA, the CDR3 is TGTGCCAGCAGTTACGTTGCGGGGGCTGGCTACACCTTC. Encoded protein: CASSYVAGAGYTF.

This clone was seen a single time. V usage is TRBV13 and J usage is TRBJ2-7; TRBD1 is a possible D gene (5 bases). Trimming cost V 4 bases and J 1 base, with 17 bases left between them. Germline-derived CDR1 and CDR2 are PRHDT and FYEKMQ (reference sequence). This CDR3 comprises 16 residues. CDR3 protein: CASSSIDGASSYEQYF. The CDR3 nucleotides read TGTGCCAGCAGCTCTATAGATGGGGCTTCGTCCTACGAGCAGTACTTC.

This chain joins TRBV7-8 and TRBJ1-4, with TRBD1 matching over 8 bases. This CDR3 has 16 residues. Trimming cost V 6 bases and J 6 bases; bases outside gene matches: 12. The germline gives CDR1 SGHVS, CDR2 FQNEAQ. This CDR3 is CASSPPSRRGHEKLFF. The CDR3 DNA is TGTGCCAGCAGTCCCCCAAGTCGCAGGGGGCATGAAAAACTGTTTTTT.

The chain recombines TRBV6-5 with TRBJ2-7, with 9 positions matching TRBD2. CDR1 is MNHEY and CDR2 is SVGAGI in the germline V gene. This CDR3 contains 14 residues. Trimming took 4 bases from V and 6 from J; bases not matched to a gene: 7. CDR3 DNA sequence: TGTGCCAGCAGTTTAACGGGACTAGCTGGCGAGCAGTACTTC. Protein sequence: CASSLTGLAGEQYF.